A single sample gave rise to the 20 T cell receptor beta chains below, sequenced in a study of type 1 regulatory T cells. These receptors' targets are unknown. TCRdb reprocessed the reads via MiXCR and lists one record per CDR3 protein. Of 13,000 to 15,000 distinct CDR3 sequences in the sample, roughly 13% were seen once. The sequencing sample was made of cultured T cells, either the whole culture or a sorted T cell fraction (not recorded which). The receptors come from a human donor in good health.

This clonotype has at least ten counts. The chain recombines TRBV7-8 with TRBJ2-7; D is possibly TRBD1 or TRBD2 (5 bases each). Germline V gives CDR1 SGHVS, CDR2 FQNEAQ. Trimming pared 1 base from V and 8 bases from J, leaving 6 bases between. The CDR3 runs 11 residues. In DNA form, the CDR3 reads TGTGCCAGCAGCTTAGGGGGACAGCAGTACTTC. Its protein product is CASSLGGQQYF.

Ten or more counts support this clonotype. V is TRBV10-3 and J is TRBJ2-3, with a possible D match to TRBD1 (5 bases). V dropped 4 bases and J dropped 5 bases, with 10 bases sitting between them. Looked up from germline, CDR1 is ENHRY and CDR2 is SYGVKD. This CDR3 contains 13 residues. The CDR3, as DNA: TGTGCCATCAGTGTAGCAGGGAAAGATACGCAGTATTTT. This codes for CAISVAGKDTQYF.

The rearrangement joins TRBV7-9 to TRBJ2-2; unclear D gene. Per germline, CDR1 SEHNR and CDR2 FQNEAQ (reference sequence). The germline V and J ends were trimmed by 0 bases and 6 bases, with 5 bases remaining between them. The CDR3 contains 13 residues. The CDR3 nucleotides read TGTGCCAGCAGCTTAGCGGGATCCGGGGAGCTGTTTTTT. It translates to CASSLAGSGELFF.

The chain recombines TRBV19 with TRBJ2-7, with D perhaps assigned TRBD1 or TRBD2 (6 bases each). In germline, CDR1 is LNHDA, CDR2 SQIVND (reference sequence). CDR3 length: 14 residues. The V and J ends lost 3 bases and 6 bases respectively, with 15 bases between them. In DNA form, the CDR3 reads TGTGCCAGTAGTATGCGGGACAAATCGGGCGAGCAGTACTTC. It yields the protein CASSMRDKSGEQYF.

In its sample, this clonotype was seen many times. The genes are TRBV5-1 and TRBJ1-1; tentative D call: TRBD1 (5 bases). Germline CDR1 reads SGHRS; CDR2 reads YFSETQ. The CDR3 contains 14 residues. With 2 bases removed from V and 1 base from J, the gap between germline ends came to 9 bases. CDR3 DNA sequence: TGCGCCAGCAGCTTCGTCGGGGGGAACACTGAAGCTTTCTTT. Its translation is CASSFVGGNTEAFF.

There are many counts of this clonotype. The V call is TRBV27, the J call TRBJ2-7; the match to TRBD2 covers 12 bases. Germline CDR1 and CDR2: MNHEY and SMNVEV (reference sequence). This CDR3 contains 14 residues. V shed 7 bases, J shed 3 bases, and the junction held 4 bases outside the gene matches. The DNA for the CDR3 is TGTGCCAGCAAAAGGACTAGCGGGGTCTACGAGCAGTACTTC. It translates to CASKRTSGVYEQYF.

Judged by abundance, this clonotype is medium-sized (0.01 to 0.1%). V is TRBV7-9 and J is TRBJ2-3; no clear D. Germline CDR1 SEHNR, CDR2 FQNEAQ (reference sequence). CDR3 length equals 15 residues. V was trimmed by 5 bases and J by 5 bases, leaving 17 bases between them. In DNA, the CDR3 is TGTGCCAGCAGCCTCTCACTGGGATTAGGAGATACGCAGTATTTT. As protein: CASSLSLGLGDTQYF.

This clonotype was counted ten times or more. The chain carries TRBV5-1 and TRBJ2-1; TRBD2 matches at 10 bases. Germline CDR1 reads SGHRS; CDR2 reads YFSETQ. This CDR3 comprises 15 residues. The V gene end was trimmed by 4 bases and the J gene end by 2 bases; junction bases not matched to a gene: 3. CDR3 residues: CASSLTSGTYNEQFF. The CDR3 bases are TGCGCCAGCAGCCTAACTAGCGGGACCTACAATGAGCAGTTCTTC.

This clonotype was counted many times. V and J are TRBV12-3 or TRBV12-4 and TRBJ2-7; D unresolved. CDR3 length: 12 residues. With 6 bases removed from V and 9 bases from J, the gap between germline ends came to 15 bases. CDR3 sequence (DNA): TGTGCCAGCAGCCCGGACGTACACGGGCAGTACTTC. This sequence encodes CASSPDVHGQYF.

This clonotype was counted ten times or more. The chain links TRBV27 to TRBJ2-6; TRBD1 is a possible D gene (5 bases). The CDR3 spans 15 residues. Between the trimmed V and J ends, which lost 5 bases and 2 bases, there was a span of 10 bases. The germline gives CDR1 MNHEY, CDR2 SMNVEV (reference sequence). The CDR3 DNA is TGTGCCAGCAGTACCAGGGCGGCTGGGGCCAACGTCCTGACTTTC. The encoded protein is CASSTRAAGANVLTF.

The rearrangement links TRBV5-1 to TRBJ2-3; maybe TRBD2 (6 bases). Trimming took 1 base from V and 5 from J, leaving 11 bases between them. Per the germline V gene, CDR1 is SGHRS and CDR2 is YFSETQ. This CDR3 is built from 14 residues. CDR3 sequence reads: CASSLTAGKDTQYF. DNA for the CDR3: TGCGCCAGCAGCTTGACCGCGGGAAAAGATACGCAGTATTTT.

This rearrangement joins TRBV19 to TRBJ1-1; unclear D gene. The CDR3 has 13 residues. V was pared by 5 bases and J by 1 base, with 8 bases between. Germline CDR1 and CDR2: LNHDA and SQIVND (reference sequence). The CDR3 nucleotides read TGTGCCAGTAGTTCACAGAAGAACACTGAAGCTTTCTTT. Its translation: CASSSQKNTEAFF.

This clonotype occurred a few times. The chain recombines TRBV5-1 with TRBJ2-1; TRBD2 matches at 12 bases. This CDR3 contains 14 residues. J lost 10 bases, V lost 0 bases, and 2 bases had no gene match. CDR1 SGHRS and CDR2 YFSETQ come from the germline V gene. The CDR3 loop is CASSLGTSGIEQFF. The DNA for the CDR3 is TGCGCCAGCAGCTTGGGGACTAGCGGGATAGAGCAGTTCTTC.

This clonotype was picked up many times. The chain carries TRBV20-1 and TRBJ2-7; D ambiguous. CDR3 length equals 13 residues. The ends were cut back, 3 bases at V and 6 bases at J, with 15 bases in the middle. The V gene's germline CDR1 is DFQATT and CDR2 SNEGSKA (reference sequence). CDR3 sequence: CSARGSSVAEQYF. CDR3 DNA sequence: TGCAGTGCTAGGGGTTCCTCGGTGGCCGAGCAGTACTTC.

This clonotype was detected many times. The chain couples TRBV6-1 to TRBJ2-5, with no clear D. CDR1 is MNHNS, CDR2 SASEGT, per germline. V was trimmed by 3 bases and J by 4 bases, leaving 6 bases between them. The CDR3 sequence is 12 residues long. The CDR3 nucleotides are TGTGCCAGCAGTGACATGTCAGAGACCCAGTACTTC. As protein: CASSDMSETQYF.

This clonotype was observed many times. This CDR3 is CSASLRRGGTDTQYF. Written as DNA, the CDR3 is TGCAGTGCTAGTTTGCGCAGGGGAGGCACAGATACGCAGTATTTT. The chain is built from TRBV20-1 and TRBJ2-3; the D gene is possibly TRBD1 (6 bases). The germline CDR1 and CDR2 sequences are DFQATT and SNEGSKA (reference sequence). There are 15 residues in the CDR3. V lost 3 bases to trimming and J lost 1 base, with 14 bases between them.

V usage is TRBV5-1 and J usage is TRBJ2-7; D perhaps matches TRBD1 (5 bases). This CDR3 spans 14 amino acids. V was pared by 0 bases and J by 2 bases, with 9 bases between. Germline CDR1 and CDR2: SGHRS and YFSETQ. The CDR3 DNA sequence: TGCGCCAGCAGCTTGGACAGGTCTGCCTACGAGCAGTACTTC. Protein: CASSLDRSAYEQYF.

This clonotype came up many times. The chain is built from TRBV7-2 and TRBJ2-7, with D unresolved. Trimming removed 1 base at V and 6 bases at J, with 16 bases between. The germline gives CDR1 SGHTA, CDR2 FQGNSA. This CDR3 contains 15 residues. Written as DNA, the CDR3 is TGTGCCAGCAGCTTAGGACGGCGGACGGTCCCCGAGCAGTACTTC. This encodes CASSLGRRTVPEQYF.

This chain uses TRBV6-2 or TRBV6-3 with TRBJ2-1, with TRBD2 as a possible D gene (5 bases). V was trimmed by 5 bases and J by 1 base, leaving 9 bases between them. CDR1 is MNHEY, CDR2 SVGEGT, per germline. This CDR3 region has 14 residues. This CDR3 is CASSQRGSYNEQFF. The CDR3 DNA sequence: TGTGCCAGCAGTCAACGGGGTTCCTACAATGAGCAGTTCTTC.

This clonotype was observed many times. The genes are TRBV28 and TRBJ2-1; no clear D. The ends were cut back, 2 bases at V and 0 bases at J, with 5 bases in the middle. The germline V gene has CDR1 MDHEN and CDR2 SYDVKM. CDR3 length: 14 amino acids. In DNA form, the CDR3 reads TGTGCCAGCAGTTTAGGTAGCTCCTACAATGAGCAGTTCTTC. Translating it yields CASSLGSSYNEQFF.